The clone carrying this T cell receptor beta chain was seen only once. The entry originates in a study of blood T cell repertoires in COVID-19. TCRdb keeps only in-frame clones here, not all; method: immunoSEQ multiplex PCR. The sample records approximately 180,000 clones, roughly 87% being singletons. This receptor was taken from a woman between 45 and 65 years old with acute or convalescent COVID-19. Sequenced material: peripheral blood.

The CDR3 coding sequence is TGTGCCAGCAGCTTAGGGGGCCAGGGGGAGACCCAGTACTTC. This codes for CASSLGGQGETQYF. J is TRBJ2-5 and V is TRBV11-3; D possibly corresponds to TRBD1 (6 bases). Germline CDR1 is SGHNT and CDR2 is YENEEA. The CDR3 length is 14 residues. V was pared by 1 base and J by 5 bases, with 11 bases between.